This T cell receptor beta chain was retrieved from a study of shared clonotypes between healthy human individuals. The wider study: Three plates each covered CD4 naive and memory; CD8 naive two, CD8 memory one. Study results and limitations: Inspection by rarefaction showed sorted-subset sequencing to be incomplete despite large depth.

V was pared by 1 base and J by 4 bases, with 7 bases of the junction left unmatched. The CDR3 extends over 16 amino acids. CDR1 SGHVS and CDR2 FQNEAQ come from the germline V gene. This table comes from immunoSEQ multiplex PCR, and its TCRdb copy is limited to in-frame clones, with some not included. The sample includes approximately 2.3 million clones, 93% of them seen just once. Remarks on this clone: Its antigen is not identified.

The receptor comes from a man between 18 and 29 years old in good health. Some clones in this sample may be carry-over from other donors' samples. Material for sequencing was naive CD4+ T cells from PBMCs. Subset here: CD45RA+ positively selected. This rearrangement joins TRBV7-8 to TRBJ2-1; 7 bases line up with TRBD1. The CDR3 protein is CASSLEGNRGYNEQFF. The CDR3 coding sequence is TGTGCCAGCAGCTTAGAGGGGAACAGGGGATACAATGAGCAGTTCTTC.